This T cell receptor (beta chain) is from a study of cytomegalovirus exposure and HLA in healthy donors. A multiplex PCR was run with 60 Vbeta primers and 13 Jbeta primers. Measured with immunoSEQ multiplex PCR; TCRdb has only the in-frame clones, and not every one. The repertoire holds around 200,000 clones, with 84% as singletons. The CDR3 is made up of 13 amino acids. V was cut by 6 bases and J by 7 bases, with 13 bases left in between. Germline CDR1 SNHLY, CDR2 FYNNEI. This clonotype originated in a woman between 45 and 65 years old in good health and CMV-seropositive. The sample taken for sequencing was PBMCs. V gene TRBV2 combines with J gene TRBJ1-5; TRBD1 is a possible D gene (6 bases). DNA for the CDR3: TGTGCCAGCAGCGAATCAGGGGTGCAGCCCCAGCATTTT. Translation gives CASSESGVQPQHF.